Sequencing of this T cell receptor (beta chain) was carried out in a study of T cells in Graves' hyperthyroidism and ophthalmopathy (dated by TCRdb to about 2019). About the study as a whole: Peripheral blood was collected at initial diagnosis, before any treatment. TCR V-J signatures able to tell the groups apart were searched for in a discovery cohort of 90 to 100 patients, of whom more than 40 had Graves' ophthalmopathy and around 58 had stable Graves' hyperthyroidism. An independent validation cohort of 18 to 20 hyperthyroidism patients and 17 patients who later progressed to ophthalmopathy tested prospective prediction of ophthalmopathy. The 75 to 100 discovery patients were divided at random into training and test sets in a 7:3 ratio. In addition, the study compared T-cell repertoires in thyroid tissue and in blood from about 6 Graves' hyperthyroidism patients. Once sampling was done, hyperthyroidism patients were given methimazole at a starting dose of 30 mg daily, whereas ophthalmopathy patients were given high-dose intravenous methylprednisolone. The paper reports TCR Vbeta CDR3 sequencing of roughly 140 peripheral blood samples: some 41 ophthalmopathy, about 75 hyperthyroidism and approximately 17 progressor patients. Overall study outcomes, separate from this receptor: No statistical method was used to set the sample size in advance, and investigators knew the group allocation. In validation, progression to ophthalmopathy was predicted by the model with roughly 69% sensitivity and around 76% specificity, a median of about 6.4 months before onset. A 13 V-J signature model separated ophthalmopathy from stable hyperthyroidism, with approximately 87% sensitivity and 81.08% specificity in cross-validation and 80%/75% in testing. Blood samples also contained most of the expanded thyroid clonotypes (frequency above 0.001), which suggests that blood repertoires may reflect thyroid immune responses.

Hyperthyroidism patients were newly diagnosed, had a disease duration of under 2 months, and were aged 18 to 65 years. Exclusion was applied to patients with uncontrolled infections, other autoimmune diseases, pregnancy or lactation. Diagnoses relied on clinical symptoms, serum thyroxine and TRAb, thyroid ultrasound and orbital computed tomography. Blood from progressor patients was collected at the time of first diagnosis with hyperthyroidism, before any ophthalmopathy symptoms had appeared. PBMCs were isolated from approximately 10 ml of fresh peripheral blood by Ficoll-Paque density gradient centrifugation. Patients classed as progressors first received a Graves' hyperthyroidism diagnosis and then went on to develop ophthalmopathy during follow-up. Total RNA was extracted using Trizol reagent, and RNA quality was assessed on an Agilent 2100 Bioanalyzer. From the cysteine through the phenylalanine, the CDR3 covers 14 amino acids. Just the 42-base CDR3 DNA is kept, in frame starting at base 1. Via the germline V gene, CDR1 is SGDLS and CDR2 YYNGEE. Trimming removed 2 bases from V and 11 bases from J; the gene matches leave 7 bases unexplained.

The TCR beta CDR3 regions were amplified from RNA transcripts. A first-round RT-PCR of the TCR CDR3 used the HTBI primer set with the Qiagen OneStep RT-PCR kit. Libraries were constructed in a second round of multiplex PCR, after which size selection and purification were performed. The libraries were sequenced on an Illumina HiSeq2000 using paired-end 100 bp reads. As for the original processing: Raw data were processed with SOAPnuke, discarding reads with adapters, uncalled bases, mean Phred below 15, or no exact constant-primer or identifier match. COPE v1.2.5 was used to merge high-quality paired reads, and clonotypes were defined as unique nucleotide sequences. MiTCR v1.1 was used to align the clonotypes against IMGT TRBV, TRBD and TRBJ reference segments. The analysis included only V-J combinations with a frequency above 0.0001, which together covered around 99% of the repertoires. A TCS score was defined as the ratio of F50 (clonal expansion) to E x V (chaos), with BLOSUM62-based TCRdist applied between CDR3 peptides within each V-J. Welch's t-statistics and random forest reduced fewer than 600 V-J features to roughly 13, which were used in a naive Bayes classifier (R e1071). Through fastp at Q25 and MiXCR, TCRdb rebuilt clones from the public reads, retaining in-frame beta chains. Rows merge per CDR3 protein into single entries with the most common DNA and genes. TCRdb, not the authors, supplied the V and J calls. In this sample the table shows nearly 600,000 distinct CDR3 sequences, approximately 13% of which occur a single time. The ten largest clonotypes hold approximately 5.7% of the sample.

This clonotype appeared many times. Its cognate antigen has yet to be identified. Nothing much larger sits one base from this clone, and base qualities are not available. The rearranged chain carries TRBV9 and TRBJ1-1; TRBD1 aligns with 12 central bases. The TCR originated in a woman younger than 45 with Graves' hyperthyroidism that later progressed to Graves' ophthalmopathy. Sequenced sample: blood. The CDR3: CASSVGTGGVEAFF. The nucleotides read TGTGCCAGCAGCGTCGGGACAGGGGGCGTTGAGGCTTTCTTT.